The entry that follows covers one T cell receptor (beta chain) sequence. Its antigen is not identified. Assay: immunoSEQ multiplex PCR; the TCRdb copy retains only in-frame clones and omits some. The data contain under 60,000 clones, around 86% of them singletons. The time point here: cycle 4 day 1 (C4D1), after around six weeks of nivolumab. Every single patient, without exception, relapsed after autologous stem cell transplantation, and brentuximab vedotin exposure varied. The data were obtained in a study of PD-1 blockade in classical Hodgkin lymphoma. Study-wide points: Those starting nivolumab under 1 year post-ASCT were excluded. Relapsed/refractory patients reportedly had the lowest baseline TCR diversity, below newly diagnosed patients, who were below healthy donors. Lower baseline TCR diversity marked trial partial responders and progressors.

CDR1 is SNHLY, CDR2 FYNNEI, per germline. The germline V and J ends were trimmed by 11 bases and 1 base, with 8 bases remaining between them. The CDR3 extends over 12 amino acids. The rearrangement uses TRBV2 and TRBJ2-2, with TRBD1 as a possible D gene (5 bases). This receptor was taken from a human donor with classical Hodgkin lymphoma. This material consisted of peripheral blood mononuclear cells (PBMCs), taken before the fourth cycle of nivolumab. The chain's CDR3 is CASQGNTGELFF. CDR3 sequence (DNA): TGTGCCTCCCAGGGGAACACCGGGGAGCTGTTTTTT.